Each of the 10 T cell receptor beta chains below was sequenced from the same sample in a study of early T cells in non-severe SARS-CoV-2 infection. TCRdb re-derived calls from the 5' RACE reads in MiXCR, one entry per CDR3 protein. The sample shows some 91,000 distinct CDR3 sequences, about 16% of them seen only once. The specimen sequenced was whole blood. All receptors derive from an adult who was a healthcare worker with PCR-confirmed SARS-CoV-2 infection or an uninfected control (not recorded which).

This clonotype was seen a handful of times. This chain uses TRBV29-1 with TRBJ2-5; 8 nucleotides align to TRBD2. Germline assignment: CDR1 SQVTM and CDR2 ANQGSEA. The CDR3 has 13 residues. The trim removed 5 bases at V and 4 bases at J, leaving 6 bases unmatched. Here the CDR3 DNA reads TGCAGCGTTTCCGGGAGGGTTGGAGAGACCCAGTACTTC. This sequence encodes CSVSGRVGETQYF.

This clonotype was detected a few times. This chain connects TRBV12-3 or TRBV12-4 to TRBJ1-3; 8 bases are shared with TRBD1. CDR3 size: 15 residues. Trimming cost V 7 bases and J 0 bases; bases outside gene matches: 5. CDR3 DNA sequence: TGTGCCAGCACAGCGACAGGGGCCTCTGGAAACACCATATATTTT. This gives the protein CASTATGASGNTIYF.

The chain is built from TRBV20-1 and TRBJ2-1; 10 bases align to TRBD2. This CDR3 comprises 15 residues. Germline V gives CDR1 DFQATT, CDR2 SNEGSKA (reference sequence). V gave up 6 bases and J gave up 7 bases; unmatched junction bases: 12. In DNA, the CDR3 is TGCAGTGCCACAAGACTAGCGGGTGCCCTAAATGAGCAGTTCTTC. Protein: CSATRLAGALNEQFF.

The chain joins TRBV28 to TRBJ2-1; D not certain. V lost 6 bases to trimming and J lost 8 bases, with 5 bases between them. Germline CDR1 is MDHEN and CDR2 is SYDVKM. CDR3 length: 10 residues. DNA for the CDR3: TGTGCCAGCAGCATCGATGAGCAGTTCTTC. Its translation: CASSIDEQFF.

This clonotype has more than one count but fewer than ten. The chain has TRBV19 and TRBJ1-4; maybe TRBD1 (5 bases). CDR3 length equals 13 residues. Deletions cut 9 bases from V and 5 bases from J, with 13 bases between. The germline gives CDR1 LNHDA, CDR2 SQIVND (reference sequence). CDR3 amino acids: CASHGTENEKLFF. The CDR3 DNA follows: TGTGCCAGCCACGGGACGGAAAATGAAAAACTGTTTTTT.

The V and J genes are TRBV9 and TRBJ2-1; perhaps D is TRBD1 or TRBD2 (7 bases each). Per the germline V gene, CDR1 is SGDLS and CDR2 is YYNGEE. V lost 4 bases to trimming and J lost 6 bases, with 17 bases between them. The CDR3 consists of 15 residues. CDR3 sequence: CASSPRGTIVNEQFF. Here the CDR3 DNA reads TGTGCCAGCAGCCCCAGGGGGACTATAGTCAATGAGCAGTTCTTC.

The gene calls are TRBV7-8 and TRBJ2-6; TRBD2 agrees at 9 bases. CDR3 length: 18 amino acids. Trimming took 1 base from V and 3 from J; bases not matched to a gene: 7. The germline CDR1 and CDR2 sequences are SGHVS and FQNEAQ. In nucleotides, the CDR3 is TGTGCCAGCAGCTTAGATAAGCGGGAGGAACGTGGGGCCAACGTCCTGACTTTC. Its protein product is CASSLDKREERGANVLTF.

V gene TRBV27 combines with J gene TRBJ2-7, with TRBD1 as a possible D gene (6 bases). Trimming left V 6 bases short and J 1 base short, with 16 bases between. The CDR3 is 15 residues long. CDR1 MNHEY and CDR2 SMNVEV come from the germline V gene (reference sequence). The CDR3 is CASSHFPGQSYEQYF. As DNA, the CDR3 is TGTGCCAGCAGCCACTTTCCGGGACAATCCTACGAGCAGTACTTC.

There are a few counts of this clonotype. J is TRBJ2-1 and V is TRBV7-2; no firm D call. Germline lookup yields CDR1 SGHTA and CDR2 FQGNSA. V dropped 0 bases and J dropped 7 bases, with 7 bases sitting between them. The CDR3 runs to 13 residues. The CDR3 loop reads CASSLARLNEQFF. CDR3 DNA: TGTGCCAGCAGCTTAGCGCGCCTTAATGAGCAGTTCTTC. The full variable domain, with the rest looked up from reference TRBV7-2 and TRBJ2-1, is GAGVSQSPSNKVTEKGKDVELRCDPISGHTALYWYRQSLGQGLEFLIYFQGNSAPDKSGLPSDRFSAERTGGSVSTLTIQRTQQEDSAVYLCASSLARLNEQFFGPGTRLTVL.

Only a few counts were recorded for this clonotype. CDR3 amino acids: CASSLLGNQPQHF. The CDR3 DNA sequence: TGTGCCAGCAGTTTATTGGGGAATCAGCCCCAGCATTTT. V and J are TRBV28 and TRBJ1-5; D is unresolved. This CDR3 comprises 13 residues. V gave up 1 base and J gave up 4 bases, with 5 bases separating them. CDR1 is MDHEN, CDR2 SYDVKM, per germline.